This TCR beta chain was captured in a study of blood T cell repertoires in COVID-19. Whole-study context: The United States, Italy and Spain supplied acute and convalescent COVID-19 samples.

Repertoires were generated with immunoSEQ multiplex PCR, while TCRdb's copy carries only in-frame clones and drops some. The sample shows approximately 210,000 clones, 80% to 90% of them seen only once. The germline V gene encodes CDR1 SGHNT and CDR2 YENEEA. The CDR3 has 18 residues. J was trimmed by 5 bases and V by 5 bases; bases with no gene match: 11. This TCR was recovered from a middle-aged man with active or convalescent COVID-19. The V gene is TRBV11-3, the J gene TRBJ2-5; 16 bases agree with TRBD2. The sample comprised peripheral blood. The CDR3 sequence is CASSPGTSGRAASETQYF. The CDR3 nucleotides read TGTGCCAGCAGCCCCGGGACTAGCGGGAGGGCCGCGTCTGAGACCCAGTACTTC.